This entry describes one T cell receptor beta chain. One junction end disagrees with the germline gene, perhaps due to a read error. Genomic DNA per cell subset filled all wells of several immunoSEQ plates. Sequencing of unsorted PBMC DNA was carried out using ten immunoSEQ deep assay plates. Sequencing used immunoSEQ multiplex PCR; TCRdb keeps in-frame clones, though not all of them. Among around 500,000 clones listed, 75% to 85% were seen once. This sample is part of a study of shared clonotypes between healthy human individuals. Per germline, CDR1 DFQATT and CDR2 SNEGSKA (reference sequence). CDR3 length equals 11 residues.

The sample consisted of PBMCs. The sequence was collected from a woman in her thirties or forties in good health. Some clones in this sample may be carry-over from other donors' samples. The rearrangement joins TRBV20-1 to TRBJ1-2, with D perhaps matching TRBD1 (6 bases). CDR3 coding DNA: TGCAGCGCTACAGGGTCGGGACCCTACACCTTC. Protein sequence: CSATGSGPYTF.